The rows below give T cell receptor beta chains drawn from one sample of a study of T cells in Graves' hyperthyroidism and ophthalmopathy. TCRdb reprocessed the multiplex PCR reads via MiXCR and lists one record per CDR3 protein. The sample yields about 210,000 distinct CDR3 sequences, about 18% seen once. The material sequenced was blood. Every receptor here comes from a man in his forties with Graves' hyperthyroidism. Both conserved end residues are trimmed from each CDR3. Part of the rows lack a size; the others show once, few, many or a class for expanded clones.

CDR3 protein	clone size	V gene	J gene
ASSFMDTQY	few	TRBV7-3	TRBJ2-3
SALDRDQETQY	few	TRBV20-1	TRBJ2-5
ASSLEWATDTQY	many	TRBV5-1	TRBJ2-3
ASSQGAGSHEQY	many	TRBV28	TRBJ2-7
ASSPQGSTDTQY	many	TRBV7-9	TRBJ2-3
SASSLSGDYGYT	many	TRBV20-1	TRBJ1-2
AWSDGGWTGELF	many	TRBV30	TRBJ2-2
ASSLSFGRGETQY	few	TRBV27	TRBJ2-5
ASTTKVQNNSPLH	few	TRBV28	TRBJ1-6
ASNPPPDEPWGTEAF	many	TRBV28	TRBJ1-1
ASSPNLNTEAF	many	TRBV27	TRBJ1-1
ASSPQTGTYEQY	many	TRBV28	TRBJ2-7
ASSPGQGGDTGELF	.	TRBV18	TRBJ2-2
AWSQGTGKVNTEAF	many	TRBV30	TRBJ1-1
ATQGIGGTQY	many	TRBV2	TRBJ2-5
ASSSAPTGEQY	many	TRBV7-2	TRBJ2-7
ASSLDTTGKAF	many	TRBV5-1	TRBJ1-1
ASSPGLGNTGELF	many	TRBV28	TRBJ2-2
ASSSRALSERF	.	TRBV5-1	TRBJ2-1
SVADRVRAGELF	.	TRBV29-1	TRBJ2-2
ASQMSSYNSPLH	many	TRBV7-9	TRBJ1-6
ASSLDLGSQETQY	many	TRBV7-2	TRBJ2-5